The rows below give T cell receptor beta chains drawn from one sample of a study of long-term antiretroviral therapy in people with HIV. The repertoire was sequenced with immunoSEQ multiplex PCR; TCRdb's copy has only in-frame clones and lacks some. This sample has 30,000 to 40,000 clones, with about four fifths found just once. This specimen was unsorted PBMCs, taken 0.4 years before starting antiretroviral therapy. These receptor sequences come from a man in his late teens or twenties with HIV. The CDR3 runs from the conserved cysteine through the conserved F or W. A D gene is named only where the DNA matches it firmly. Rows may omit the clone size; those that give it use once, few, many or a size class.

J: TRBJ2-7; V: TRBV4-1; size: -; D: -; CDR3: CASSLGSSYEQYF; DNA: TGCGCCAGCAGCTTGGGCAGCTCCTACGAGCAGTACTTC
J: TRBJ1-2; V: TRBV7-3; size: -; D: TRBD1; CDR3: CASSPTGVEGYTF; DNA: TGTGCCAGCAGCCCTACAGGGGTTGAAGGCTACACCTTC
J: TRBJ2-3; V: TRBV18; size: few; D: -; CDR3: CASSRRGALTDTQYF; DNA: TGTGCCAGCTCACGACGGGGAGCGCTGACAGATACGCAGTATTTT
J: TRBJ1-3; V: TRBV28; size: -; D: TRBD1; CDR3: CASSRIIQGESGNTIYF; DNA: TGTGCCAGCAGCCGAATAATACAGGGGGAATCTGGAAACACCATATATTTT
J: TRBJ2-1; V: TRBV18; size: -; D: TRBD1; CDR3: CASSPRQGENEQFF; DNA: TGTGCCAGCTCACCACGGCAGGGGGAGAATGAGCAGTTCTTC
J: TRBJ2-2; V: TRBV11-2; size: -; D: -; CDR3: CASSLGRTNTGELFF; DNA: TGTGCCAGCAGCTTAGGTCGGACGAACACCGGGGAGCTGTTTTTT
J: TRBJ1-1; V: TRBV5-1; size: -; D: TRBD1; CDR3: CASSLEGAGTEAFF; DNA: TGCGCCAGCAGCTTGGAGGGGGCTGGCACTGAAGCTTTCTTT
J: TRBJ2-2; V: TRBV30; size: -; D: TRBD1; CDR3: CAWSKRQGKTGELFF; DNA: TGTGCCTGGAGTAAGAGACAGGGAAAGACCGGGGAGCTGTTTTTT
J: TRBJ2-1; V: TRBV28; size: -; D: -; CDR3: CASSFRGEQFF; DNA: TGTGCCAGCAGTTTTAGGGGTGAGCAGTTCTTC
J: TRBJ2-1; V: TRBV4-3; size: -; D: -; CDR3: CASSQARGPDEQFF; DNA: TGCGCCAGCAGCCAAGCGAGAGGGCCTGATGAGCAGTTCTTC
J: TRBJ1-2; V: TRBV9; size: few; D: -; CDR3: CASSVGRDTPLGYGYTF; DNA: TGTGCCAGCAGCGTAGGCCGGGACACACCTCTTGGATATGGCTACACCTTC
J: TRBJ2-7; V: TRBV6-5; size: -; D: TRBD1; CDR3: CASSTGTAWEQYF; DNA: TGTGCCAGCAGTACCGGGACAGCATGGGAGCAGTACTTC
J: TRBJ2-1; V: TRBV7-3; size: -; D: -; CDR3: CASSLGGRGGNEQFF; DNA: TGTGCCAGCAGCTTAGGGGGCAGGGGAGGGAATGAGCAGTTCTTC
J: TRBJ2-3; V: TRBV7-9; size: -; D: TRBD2; CDR3: CASSLERSSGDHTQYF; DNA: TGTGCCAGCAGCTTAGAGCGGAGTAGCGGGGACCATACGCAGTATTTT
J: TRBJ1-1; V: TRBV30; size: -; D: TRBD1; CDR3: CAWSAGQGNTEAFF; DNA: TGTGCCTGGAGTGCCGGACAGGGGAACACTGAAGCTTTCTTT
J: TRBJ2-7; V: TRBV2; size: -; D: -; CDR3: CASSFDSSYEQYF; DNA: TGTGCCAGCAGTTTCGACAGTTCCTACGAGCAGTACTTC
J: TRBJ2-7; V: TRBV7-3; size: -; D: -; CDR3: CASSLSTGAGYEQYF; DNA: TGTGCCAGCAGCTTATCAACCGGGGCAGGCTACGAGCAGTACTTC
J: TRBJ2-1; V: TRBV27; size: -; D: TRBD2; CDR3: CASRRTSGYNEQFF; DNA: TGTGCCAGCAGACGGACTAGCGGGTACAATGAGCAGTTCTTC
J: TRBJ2-1; V: TRBV6-5; size: -; D: -; CDR3: CASSYSTGGEQFF; DNA: TGTGCCAGCAGTTACTCGACCGGGGGAGAGCAGTTCTTC
J: TRBJ1-2; V: TRBV25-1; size: -; D: TRBD1; CDR3: CASSYLDRGQDYGYTF; DNA: TGTGCCAGCAGTTACCTGGACAGGGGGCAAGACTATGGCTACACCTTC
J: TRBJ1-2; V: TRBV5-4; size: -; D: TRBD1; CDR3: CASSGSGTDLYGYTF; DNA: TGTGCCAGCAGCGGCTCCGGGACAGACCTTTATGGCTACACCTTC
J: TRBJ2-3; V: TRBV29-1; size: -; D: TRBD2; CDR3: CSGGLAGGGNTQYF; DNA: TGCAGCGGAGGACTAGCGGGAGGAGGAAATACGCAGTATTTT
J: TRBJ1-6; V: TRBV5-1; size: -; D: TRBD1; CDR3: CASSLGTGYNSPLHF; DNA: TGCGCCAGCAGCTTGGGGACAGGGTATAATTCACCCCTCCACTTT
J: TRBJ1-6; V: TRBV27; size: -; D: TRBD1; CDR3: CASTLGGGGVYSPLHF; DNA: TGTGCCAGCACCCTCGGGGGAGGGGGCGTATATTCACCCCTCCACTTT
J: TRBJ1-2; V: TRBV15; size: -; D: -; CDR3: CATSSDKRLTDTEGYGYTF; DNA: TGTGCCACCAGCAGTGACAAAAGGTTGACGGATACCGAGGGATATGGCTACACCTTC
J: TRBJ1-3; V: TRBV13; size: -; D: TRBD1; CDR3: CASSLLGQGGNTIYF; DNA: TGTGCCAGCAGCTTACTCGGACAGGGGGGAAACACCATATATTTT
J: TRBJ1-5; V: TRBV27; size: -; D: -; CDR3: CASSPRGGNQPQHF; DNA: TGTGCCAGCAGTCCAAGGGGGGGAAATCAGCCCCAGCATTTT
J: TRBJ2-1; V: TRBV10-3; size: -; D: TRBD2; CDR3: CAISGRTSGSVSYNEQFF; DNA: TGTGCCATCAGTGGGAGGACTAGCGGGAGCGTCTCCTACAATGAGCAGTTCTTC
J: TRBJ2-1; V: TRBV6-6; size: -; D: -; CDR3: CASRLSLGYNEQFF; DNA: TGTGCCAGCAGGCTATCCTTGGGCTACAATGAGCAGTTCTTC
J: TRBJ2-7; V: TRBV5-6; size: -; D: -; CDR3: CASSSWVTSDYEQYF; DNA: TGTGCCAGCAGCTCCTGGGTGACTAGTGACTACGAGCAGTACTTC
J: TRBJ2-7; V: TRBV7-9; size: -; D: -; CDR3: CASSFEGYEQYF; DNA: TGTGCCAGCAGCTTTGAGGGGTACGAGCAGTACTTC
J: TRBJ1-1; V: TRBV13; size: once; D: TRBD1; CDR3: CASSSGQREAFF; DNA: TGTGCCAGCAGCTCGGGACAGCGCGAAGCTTTCTTT
J: TRBJ2-7; V: TRBV18; size: -; D: -; CDR3: CASSPAGNEQYF; DNA: TGTGCCAGCTCACCAGCTGGGAACGAGCAGTACTTC
J: TRBJ2-7; V: TRBV27; size: -; D: -; CDR3: CASSLWPRGPYEQYF; DNA: TGTGCCAGCAGTTTATGGCCGCGGGGTCCCTACGAGCAGTACTTC
J: TRBJ2-7; V: TRBV15; size: -; D: -; CDR3: CATSSDGYEQYF; DNA: TGTGCCACCAGCTCGGACGGCTACGAGCAGTACTTC
J: TRBJ2-3; V: TRBV18; size: -; D: -; CDR3: CASSPLAVGSTDTQYF; DNA: TGTGCCAGCTCACCACTTGCAGTGGGTAGCACAGATACGCAGTATTTT
J: TRBJ2-3; V: TRBV2; size: -; D: TRBD2; CDR3: CASSESGLFPYTDTQYF; DNA: TGTGCCAGCAGTGAATCGGGACTATTTCCCTACACAGATACGCAGTATTTT
J: TRBJ2-3; V: TRBV6-5; size: -; D: -; CDR3: CASSFGLTRTDTQYF; DNA: TGTGCCAGCAGTTTCGGACTGACCCGCACAGATACGCAGTATTTT
J: TRBJ1-1; V: TRBV11-2; size: -; D: -; CDR3: CASSPPRGRNTEAFF; DNA: TGTGCCAGCAGCCCCCCTCGGGGGCGGAACACTGAAGCTTTCTTT
J: TRBJ2-3; V: TRBV9; size: once; D: TRBD2; CDR3: CASSPRLAGPTSDTQYF; DNA: TGTGCCAGCAGCCCCCGACTAGCGGGGCCCACTTCAGATACGCAGTATTTT
J: TRBJ1-5; V: TRBV5-1; size: -; D: -; CDR3: CASSFGPQGFSNQPQHF; DNA: TGCGCCAGCAGCTTTGGACCGCAGGGTTTTAGCAATCAGCCCCAGCATTTT
J: TRBJ2-1; V: TRBV7-9; size: medium-sized; D: -; CDR3: CASSFGSTEQFF; DNA: TGTGCCAGCAGCTTCGGCTCGACGGAGCAGTTCTTC
J: TRBJ1-1; V: TRBV6-4; size: -; D: TRBD1; CDR3: CASSPGTGGAGEAFF; DNA: TGTGCCAGCAGTCCCGGGACAGGGGGCGCCGGTGAAGCTTTCTTT
J: TRBJ2-1; V: TRBV6-5; size: -; D: -; CDR3: CASSWSALWDEQFF; DNA: TGTGCCAGCAGTTGGAGCGCCTTGTGGGATGAGCAGTTCTTC
J: TRBJ2-7; V: TRBV28; size: -; D: TRBD2; CDR3: CASSPELAGAYEQYF; DNA: TGTGCCAGCAGTCCCGAACTAGCGGGGGCCTACGAGCAGTACTTC
J: TRBJ2-2; V: TRBV9; size: -; D: TRBD1; CDR3: CASSDGTGGTGELFF; DNA: TGTGCCAGCAGTGATGGGACAGGGGGCACCGGGGAGCTGTTTTTT
J: TRBJ1-2; V: TRBV30; size: -; D: -; CDR3: CAWSPPGGVRGYTF; DNA: TGTGCCTGGAGTCCCCCTGGGGGGGTGAGGGGCTACACCTTC
J: TRBJ1-2; V: TRBV7-1; size: few; D: TRBD1; CDR3: CASSLPGGYGYTF; DNA: TGTGCCAGCAGCTTACCAGGGGGCTATGGCTACACCTTC
J: TRBJ2-5; V: TRBV11-2; size: -; D: TRBD2; CDR3: CASSYGLAGGPETQYF; DNA: TGTGCCAGCAGCTACGGTTTGGCGGGAGGGCCTGAGACCCAGTACTTC
J: TRBJ2-7; V: TRBV6-4; size: -; D: TRBD1; CDR3: CASSDRRTGNYEQYF; DNA: TGTGCCAGCAGTGACCGCCGGACAGGGAACTACGAGCAGTACTTC
J: TRBJ1-2; V: TRBV19; size: -; D: -; CDR3: CASSMLSTNYGYTF; DNA: TGTGCCAGTAGTATGCTTTCGACAAACTATGGCTACACCTTC
J: TRBJ1-2; V: TRBV13; size: -; D: -; CDR3: CASSTGTAVNYGYTF; DNA: TGTGCCAGCAGCACCGGGACGGCGGTTAACTATGGCTACACCTTC
J: TRBJ1-1; V: TRBV6-1; size: once; D: TRBD1; CDR3: CASSPGQGRRVFF; DNA: TGTGCCAGCAGCCCCGGACAGGGAAGACGAGTGTTCTTT
J: TRBJ2-7; V: TRBV7-3; size: few; D: TRBD2; CDR3: CASSLTATSERVEQYF; DNA: TGTGCCAGCAGCTTAACTGCGACTAGCGAAAGGGTCGAGCAGTACTTC
J: TRBJ2-5; V: TRBV10-1; size: -; D: TRBD1; CDR3: CASSAGQQETQYF; DNA: TGCGCCAGCAGTGCGGGACAGCAAGAGACCCAGTACTTC
J: TRBJ2-7; V: TRBV5-1; size: few; D: -; CDR3: CASSLGRVGYEQYF; DNA: TGCGCCAGCAGCTTGGGCAGGGTAGGCTACGAGCAGTACTTC
J: TRBJ2-3; V: TRBV5-1; size: -; D: -; CDR3: CASSKKTGRPPDTQYF; DNA: TGCGCCAGCAGCAAGAAGACAGGCCGACCCCCAGATACGCAGTATTTT
J: TRBJ1-1; V: TRBV7-2; size: -; D: -; CDR3: CASSFKFGENTEAFF; DNA: TGTGCCAGCAGCTTTAAGTTTGGGGAGAACACTGAAGCTTTCTTT